What follows are 26 T cell receptor beta chains derived from one specimen sequenced in a study of cytomegalovirus exposure and HLA in healthy donors (dated by TCRdb to the late 2010s). Library prep was done by the immunoSEQ multiplex PCR assay. A mixture of 60 forward primers for TCR Vbeta segments and 13 reverse primers for TCR Jbeta segments was used in the multiplex PCR. As stored in TCRdb, this immuneACCESS dataset retains in-frame rearrangements with V and J assigned. A fraction of the clones does not appear; measured against another copy, unresolved V genes explain less than half of the discrepancy, and the remainder lacks a known reason. The sample table on file contains tens of thousands of clones. Jointly, the top ten make up 1.3% to 1.5% of the sample. The sample taken for sequencing was PBMCs. The origin of the receptors is a woman aged 55-75 years in good health and CMV-seronegative.

This chain links TRBV15 with TRBJ2-5; TRBD1 aligns across 7 bases. This CDR3 comprises 14 residues. Per germline, CDR1 LNHNV and CDR2 YYDKDF (reference sequence). V lost 1 base to trimming and J lost 7 bases; unmatched junction nucleotides: 6. As DNA, the CDR3 is TGTGCCACCAGCAGAGCGCAGGGGACAGCGACCCAGTACTTC. It codes for CATSRAQGTATQYF.

CDR3 sequence (DNA): TGTGCCGGAGGGGAGACCCAGTACTTC. This codes for CAGGETQYF. The chain is built from TRBV7-9 and TRBJ2-5; D possibly corresponds to TRBD2 (6 bases). The CDR3 contains 9 residues. The germline gives CDR1 SEHNR, CDR2 FQNEAQ (reference sequence). Trimming took off 11 bases at V and 5 bases at J, with 6 bases between the two ends.

J is TRBJ2-7 and V is TRBV6-5, with a weak D call TRBD2 (6 bases). CDR1 is MNHEY and CDR2 is SVGAGI in the germline V gene. The CDR3 has 14 residues. V gave up 5 bases and J gave up 2 bases, with 13 bases separating them. CDR3 residues: CASSPGTSAYEQYF. CDR3 nucleotide sequence: TGTGCCAGCAGTCCCGGGACTTCCGCCTACGAGCAGTACTTC.

This chain uses TRBV6-4 with TRBJ1-4, with TRBD1 as a possible D gene (6 bases). V was clipped by 8 bases and J by 3 bases, with 10 bases between them. Per the germline V gene, CDR1 is MRHNA and CDR2 is SNTAGT. CDR3 length: 13 amino acids. CDR3 in DNA: TGTGCCAGCGCAGGGGTAGCTAATGAAAAACTGTTTTTT. Its translation: CASAGVANEKLFF.

The V gene is TRBV4-1, the J gene TRBJ1-5; D is ambiguous. The CDR3 totals 13 residues. The germline CDR1 and CDR2 sequences are MGHRA and YSYEKL. The V gene lost 4 bases and the J gene lost 6 bases, with 10 bases spanning the gap. The CDR3 coding sequence is TGCGCCAGCAGCCCCACTATAGGTCAGCCCCAGCATTTT. It yields the protein CASSPTIGQPQHF.

The chain carries TRBV19 and TRBJ1-5; D is ambiguous. V lost 1 base, J lost 3 bases, and 4 bases lay in between. This CDR3 is 13 amino acids long. CDR1 and CDR2 from the germline V gene are LNHDA and SQIVND (reference sequence). The CDR3 bases are TGTGCCAGTAGTATAGCATCCAATCAGCCCCAGCATTTT. Translated, it gives CASSIASNQPQHF.

The chain joins TRBV6-6 to TRBJ1-5; D not certain. Germline loops: CDR1 MNHNY, CDR2 SVGAGI (reference sequence). Trimming shortened V by 0 bases and J by 4 bases, and 7 bases separated the two germline ends. This CDR3 has 14 residues. The CDR3 protein is CASSYSGGNQPQHF. In nucleotides, the CDR3 is TGTGCCAGCAGTTACTCGGGCGGGAATCAGCCCCAGCATTTT.

The rearrangement uses TRBV5-1 and TRBJ2-1, with unresolved D. From germline, CDR1 is SGHRS and CDR2 YFSETQ. CDR3 size: 17 residues. The V and J ends lost 4 bases and 0 bases respectively, with 17 bases between them. The DNA of the CDR3 is TGCGCCAGCAGCCTGAGTGGCGGTTCCAGCTCCTACAATGAGCAGTTCTTC. It codes for CASSLSGGSSSYNEQFF.

The chain carries TRBV5-1 and TRBJ2-5, with 12 bases that match TRBD1. The CDR3 is 19 residues long. The V and J ends lost 7 bases and 4 bases, in that order; junction bases with no gene match: 20. The germline V gene has CDR1 SGHRS and CDR2 YFSETQ. CDR3 residues: CASLIDRKGTGGEVETQYF. As DNA, the CDR3 is TGCGCCAGCCTGATCGACAGGAAGGGGACAGGGGGCGAGGTAGAGACCCAGTACTTC. Filled out from reference TRBV5-1 and TRBJ2-5, the complete variable domain reads KAGVTQTPRYLIKTRGQQVTLSCSPISGHRSVSWYQQTPGQGLQFLFEYFSETQRNKGNFPGRFSGRQFSNSRSEMNVSTLELGDSALYLCASLIDRKGTGGEVETQYFGPGTRLLVL.

The chain has TRBV18 and TRBJ1-1, with unresolved D. V gave up 3 bases and J gave up 3 bases, with 17 bases separating them. This CDR3 spans 16 amino acids. Germline CDR1 is KGHSH and CDR2 is LQKENI. The CDR3 DNA sequence: TGTGCCAGCTCACCTTCTGGTCTCCCGGCGGACACTGAAGCTTTCTTT. Protein sequence: CASSPSGLPADTEAFF.

This sequence joins TRBV18 and TRBJ2-1; D might be TRBD2 (5 bases). Trimming shortened V by 3 bases and J by 6 bases, and 9 bases separated the two germline ends. The CDR3 has 13 amino acids. The germline V gene encodes CDR1 KGHSH and CDR2 LQKENI. The DNA of the CDR3 is TGTGCCAGCTCACCCGGGGTTGGCAATGAGCAGTTCTTC. Its protein is CASSPGVGNEQFF. Using reference TRBV18 and TRBJ2-1 for the parts outside the CDR3, the full variable domain is NAGVMQNPRHLVRRRGQEARLRCSPMKGHSHVYWYRQLPEEGLKFMVYLQKENIIDESGMPKERFSAEFPKEGPSILRIQQVVRGDSAAYFCASSPGVGNEQFFGPGTRLTVL.

J is TRBJ2-7 and V is TRBV6-6, with D unclear. CDR1 MNHNY and CDR2 SVGAGI come from the germline V gene (reference sequence). The CDR3 spans 11 residues. V dropped 6 bases and J dropped 6 bases, with 9 bases sitting between them. CDR3 region: CASSREREQYF. The CDR3 coding sequence is TGTGCCAGCAGCCGCGAACGCGAGCAGTACTTC.

This chain connects TRBV11-2 to TRBJ2-6; TRBD2 is a possible D gene (5 bases). This CDR3 has 14 residues. Germline V lookup: CDR1 SGHAT, CDR2 FQNNGV. V was shortened by 5 bases and J by 1 base, with 6 bases between the two germline ends. The DNA for the CDR3 is TGTGCCAGCAGCCGGACTTCTGGGGCCAACGTCCTGACTTTC. Translation gives CASSRTSGANVLTF.

The J gene is TRBJ2-7, the V gene TRBV9; no clear D gene. This CDR3 is 13 amino acids long. Trimming pared 4 bases from V and 5 bases from J, leaving 13 bases between. Germline V gene lookup returns CDR1 SGDLS and CDR2 YYNGEE. The CDR3 nucleotides read TGTGCCAGCAGCACCCCTCTAACTAACGAGCAGTACTTC. Translating gives CASSTPLTNEQYF.

The CDR3 region is CASSRDSNEQFF. The CDR3 coding sequence is TGTGCCAGCAGCCGGGACAGCAATGAGCAGTTCTTC. V usage is TRBV7-9 and J usage is TRBJ2-1; 7 nucleotides line up with TRBD1. The junction had 1 base not matched to a gene; V was cut back by 5 bases and J by 6 bases. CDR3 length equals 12 residues. CDR1 is SEHNR and CDR2 is FQNEAQ in the germline V gene (reference sequence).

This sequence joins TRBV14 and TRBJ2-3, with TRBD2 identical over 9 bases. CDR1 SGHDN and CDR2 FVKESK come from the germline V gene. J gave up 0 bases and V 4 bases, and 2 bases lay outside the gene matches. The CDR3 is made up of 15 amino acids. The CDR3 here is CASSRTSGSTDTQYF. The CDR3 coding sequence is TGTGCCAGCAGCCGTACTAGCGGGAGCACAGATACGCAGTATTTT.

The V call is TRBV5-1, the J call TRBJ2-7; 7 bases fit TRBD1. This CDR3 spans 13 amino acids. In germline, CDR1 is SGHRS, CDR2 YFSETQ. The V gene end was trimmed by 4 bases and the J gene end by 5 bases; junction bases not matched to a gene: 6. The CDR3 spells CASSTTGSHEQYF. Written as DNA, the CDR3 is TGCGCCAGCAGCACGACAGGGTCCCACGAGCAGTACTTC. Combining the CDR3 with reference TRBV5-1 and TRBJ2-7 gives the whole variable domain KAGVTQTPRYLIKTRGQQVTLSCSPISGHRSVSWYQQTPGQGLQFLFEYFSETQRNKGNFPGRFSGRQFSNSRSEMNVSTLELGDSALYLCASSTTGSHEQYFGPGTRLTVT.

The V and J genes are TRBV10-3 and TRBJ2-7, with 10 bases lining up with TRBD1. Looked up from germline, CDR1 is ENHRY and CDR2 is SYGVKD. This CDR3 comprises 16 residues. Trimming cost V 6 bases and J 2 bases; bases outside gene matches: 10. DNA for the CDR3: TGTGCCATCAGCCGTCCACCGGGACAGGGGACCTACGAGCAGTACTTC. This encodes CAISRPPGQGTYEQYF.

The chain couples TRBV5-1 to TRBJ2-7; 13 nucleotides match TRBD2. From germline, CDR1 is SGHRS and CDR2 YFSETQ. V shed 4 bases, J shed 0 bases, and the junction held 16 bases outside the gene matches. The CDR3 runs 20 residues. The CDR3 nucleotides read TGCGCCAGCAGCCCTGAAGTCGGGACTAGCGGGGCCCGAAGCTCCTACGAGCAGTACTTC. Translated: CASSPEVGTSGARSSYEQYF.

The chain links TRBV28 to TRBJ2-5; possibly TRBD1 for D (5 bases). Trimming removed 3 bases from V and 12 bases from J, with 17 bases in between. CDR1 MDHEN and CDR2 SYDVKM come from the germline V gene. The CDR3 contains 13 residues. This chain's CDR3 is CASSLIRGRSEYF. The CDR3, as DNA: TGTGCCAGCAGTTTGATAAGGGGCCGCAGCGAGTACTTC.

The J gene is TRBJ2-5, the V gene TRBV13; a possible D gene is TRBD2 (5 bases). The CDR3 loop spans 15 amino acids. Germline V gene sequence: CDR1 PRHDT, CDR2 FYEKMQ (reference sequence). Trimming took off 5 bases at V and 5 bases at J, with 18 bases between the two ends. CDR3 DNA sequence: TGTGCCAGCAGCCAAAGACCGGGAATTCTGGAGACCCAGTACTTC. This gives the protein CASSQRPGILETQYF. The entire variable domain, with the rest obtained from reference TRBV13 and TRBJ2-5, is as follows: AAGVIQSPRHLIKEKRETATLKCYPIPRHDTVYWYQQGPGQDPQFLISFYEKMQSDKGSIPDRFSAQQFSDYHSELNMSSLELGDSALYFCASSQRPGILETQYFGPGTRLLVL.

The chain uses TRBV27 and TRBJ2-7; 9 bases align to TRBD2. There are 17 residues in the CDR3. CDR1 is MNHEY and CDR2 is SMNVEV in the germline V gene (reference sequence). V trimming: 5 bases; J trimming: 5 bases; junction bases outside the gene matches: 16. The CDR3 loop reads CASSPPYGRGRADEQYF. CDR3 nucleotides: TGTGCCAGCAGTCCGCCATATGGGCGCGGGAGGGCCGACGAGCAGTACTTC.

The chain employs TRBV5-4 and TRBJ2-7; 8 nucleotides match TRBD2. The CDR3 is 15 residues long. Trimming took 5 bases from V and 0 from J; bases not matched to a gene: 7. Germline-derived CDR1 and CDR2 are SGHNT and YYREEE (reference sequence). CDR3 sequence: CASSTGTSLSYEQYF. The CDR3 DNA is TGTGCCAGCAGTACCGGGACTAGTCTCTCCTACGAGCAGTACTTC.

The chain links TRBV5-5 to TRBJ2-5; 8 bases are shared with TRBD1. The CDR3 has 17 residues. Germline CDR1 SGHKS, CDR2 YYEKEE (reference sequence). V shed 4 bases, J shed 5 bases, and the junction held 16 bases outside the gene matches. Written as DNA, the CDR3 is TGTGCCAGCAGCCGAAACCCTACCAACTCAGGGGGCGAGACCCAGTACTTC. It encodes CASSRNPTNSGGETQYF. The variable domain in full, with the rest retrieved from reference TRBV5-5 and TRBJ2-5, is DAGVTQSPTHLIKTRGQQVTLRCSPISGHKSVSWYQQVLGQGPQFIFQYYEKEERGRGNFPDRFSARQFPNYSSELNVNALLLGDSALYLCASSRNPTNSGGETQYFGPGTRLLVL.

V and J are TRBV19 and TRBJ1-1, with 8 bases that match TRBD1. CDR3 length: 14 amino acids. The germline V gene encodes CDR1 LNHDA and CDR2 SQIVND (reference sequence). V trimming: 6 bases; J trimming: 5 bases; junction bases outside the gene matches: 8. CDR3 amino acids: CASSLWTGRTEAFF. Here the CDR3 DNA reads TGTGCCAGTAGCCTCTGGACAGGGAGGACTGAAGCTTTCTTT.

This chain links TRBV9 with TRBJ2-7, with 9 bases fitting TRBD1. The trim removed 0 bases at V and 6 bases at J, leaving 1 base unmatched. The germline CDR1 and CDR2 sequences are SGDLS and YYNGEE. This CDR3 comprises 13 residues. This chain's CDR3 is CASSVVDRGEQYF. The CDR3 nucleotides read TGTGCCAGCAGCGTAGTGGACAGGGGCGAGCAGTACTTC. Supplemented by reference TRBV9 and TRBJ2-7, the full variable domain reads DSGVTQTPKHLITATGQRVTLRCSPRSGDLSVYWYQQSLDQGLQFLIQYYNGEERAKGNILERFSAQQFPDLHSELNLSSLELGDSALYFCASSVVDRGEQYFGPGTRLTVT.